This TCR beta chain was captured in a study of esophageal squamous cell carcinoma under preoperative chemotherapy. As for the study in general: Samples included peripheral blood T cells as well as tumor-infiltrating lymphocytes. Study-wide results and limits: After treatment, tumor-infiltrating lymphocytes seemed to come partly from incoming peripheral T cells, not only local changes.

V dropped 6 bases and J dropped 6 bases, with 10 bases sitting between them. There are 12 residues in the CDR3. Germline V CDR1 and CDR2: MNHNS, SASEGT. MiXCR, run by TCRdb on the PCR reads, gives a single entry per CDR3 protein. The sample includes about 30,000 distinct CDR3 sequences, roughly 50% of them seen just once. Time point: before preoperative PTX-NDP chemotherapy. Patients received paclitaxel-nedaplatin as preoperative chemotherapy before surgery. This clonotype was detected many times. Its specificity is unknown. The chain uses TRBV6-1 and TRBJ2-3; D not resolved. Sample collection was performed from a patient given preoperative chemotherapy. The sequence came from a human donor with esophageal squamous cell carcinoma. The donor label of this sample is uncertain. CDR3 DNA sequence: TGTGCCAGCAGCCACGATTGGGATACGCAGTATTTT. It yields the protein CASSHDWDTQYF.